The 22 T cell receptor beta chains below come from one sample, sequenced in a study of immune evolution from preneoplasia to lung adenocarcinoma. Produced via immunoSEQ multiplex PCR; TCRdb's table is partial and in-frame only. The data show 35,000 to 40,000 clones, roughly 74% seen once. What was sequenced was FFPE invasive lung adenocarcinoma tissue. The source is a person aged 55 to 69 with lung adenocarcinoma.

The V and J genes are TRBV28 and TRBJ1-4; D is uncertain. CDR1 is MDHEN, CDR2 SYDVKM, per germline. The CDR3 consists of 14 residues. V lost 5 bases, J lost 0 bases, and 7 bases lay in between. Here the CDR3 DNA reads TGTGCCAGCAGTCCCGGCACAACTAATGAAAAACTGTTTTTT. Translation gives CASSPGTTNEKLFF.

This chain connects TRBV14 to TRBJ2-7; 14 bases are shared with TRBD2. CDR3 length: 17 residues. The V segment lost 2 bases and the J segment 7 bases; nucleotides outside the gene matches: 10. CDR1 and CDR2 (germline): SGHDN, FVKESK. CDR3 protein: CASSQSPQTSGRVEQYF. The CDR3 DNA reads TGTGCCAGCAGCCAAAGCCCCCAGACTAGCGGGAGGGTTGAGCAGTACTTC.

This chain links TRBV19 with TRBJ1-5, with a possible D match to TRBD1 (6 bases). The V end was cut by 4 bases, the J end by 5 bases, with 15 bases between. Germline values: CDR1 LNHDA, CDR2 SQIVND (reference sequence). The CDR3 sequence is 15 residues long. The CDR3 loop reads CASSRLDSRDQPQHF. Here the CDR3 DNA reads TGTGCCAGTAGTAGACTGGACAGTCGAGATCAGCCCCAGCATTTT.

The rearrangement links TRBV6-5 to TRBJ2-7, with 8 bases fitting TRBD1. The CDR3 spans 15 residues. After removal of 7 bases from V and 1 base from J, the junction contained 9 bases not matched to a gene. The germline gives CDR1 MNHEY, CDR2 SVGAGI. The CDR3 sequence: CASIRGTGRSYEQYF. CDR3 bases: TGTGCCAGCATTCGGGGGACAGGCAGATCCTACGAGCAGTACTTC.

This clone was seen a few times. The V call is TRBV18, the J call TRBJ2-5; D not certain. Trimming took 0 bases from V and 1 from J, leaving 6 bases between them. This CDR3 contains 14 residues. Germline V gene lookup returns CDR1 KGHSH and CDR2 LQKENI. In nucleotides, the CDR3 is TGTGCCAGCTCACCACCTCCCGGCCAAGAGACCCAGTACTTC. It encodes CASSPPPGQETQYF. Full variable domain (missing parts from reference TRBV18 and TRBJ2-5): NAGVMQNPRHLVRRRGQEARLRCSPMKGHSHVYWYRQLPEEGLKFMVYLQKENIIDESGMPKERFSAEFPKEGPSILRIQQVVRGDSAAYFCASSPPPGQETQYFGPGTRLLVL.

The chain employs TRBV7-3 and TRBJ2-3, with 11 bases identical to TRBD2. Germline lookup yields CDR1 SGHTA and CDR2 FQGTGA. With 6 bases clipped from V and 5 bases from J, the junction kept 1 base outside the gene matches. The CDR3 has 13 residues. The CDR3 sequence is CASRLAGEDTQYF. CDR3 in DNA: TGTGCCAGCAGACTAGCGGGAGAAGATACGCAGTATTTT.

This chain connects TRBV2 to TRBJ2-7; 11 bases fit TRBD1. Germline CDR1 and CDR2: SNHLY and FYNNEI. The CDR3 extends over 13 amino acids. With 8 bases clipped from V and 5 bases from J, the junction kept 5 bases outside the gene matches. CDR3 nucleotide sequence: TGTGCCAGCCACCCGGGACAGGGGGACGAGCAGTACTTC. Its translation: CASHPGQGDEQYF.

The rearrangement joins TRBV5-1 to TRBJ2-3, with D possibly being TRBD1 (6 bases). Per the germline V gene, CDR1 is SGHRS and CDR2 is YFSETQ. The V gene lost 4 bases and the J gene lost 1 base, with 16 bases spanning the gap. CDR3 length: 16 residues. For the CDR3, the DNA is TGCGCCAGCAGCAACACCGGGACAACCCGCACAGATACGCAGTATTTT. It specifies CASSNTGTTRTDTQYF.

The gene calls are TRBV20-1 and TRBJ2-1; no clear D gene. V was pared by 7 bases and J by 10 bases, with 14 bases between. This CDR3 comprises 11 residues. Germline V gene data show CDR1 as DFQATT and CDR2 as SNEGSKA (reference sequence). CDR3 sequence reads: CSGWKALEQFF. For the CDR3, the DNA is TGCAGTGGATGGAAGGCGCTGGAGCAGTTCTTC.

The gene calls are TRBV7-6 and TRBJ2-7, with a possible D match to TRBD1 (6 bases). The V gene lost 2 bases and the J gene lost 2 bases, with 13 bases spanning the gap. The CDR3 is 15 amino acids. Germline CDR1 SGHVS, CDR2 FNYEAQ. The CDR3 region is CASSLRPGDPYEQYF. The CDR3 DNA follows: TGTGCCAGCAGCTTACGGCCAGGGGATCCCTACGAGCAGTACTTC. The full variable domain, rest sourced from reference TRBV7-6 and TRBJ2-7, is GAGVSQSPRYKVTKRGQDVALRCDPISGHVSLYWYRQALGQGPEFLTYFNYEAQQDKSGLPNDRFSAERPEGSISTLTIQRTEQRDSAMYRCASSLRPGDPYEQYFGPGTRLTVT.

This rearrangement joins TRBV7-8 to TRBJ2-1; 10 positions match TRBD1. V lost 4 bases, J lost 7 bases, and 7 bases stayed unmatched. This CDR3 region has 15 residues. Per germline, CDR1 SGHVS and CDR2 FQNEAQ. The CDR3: CASSSTGGGTNEQFF. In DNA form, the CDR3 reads TGTGCCAGCAGCTCGACAGGGGGCGGAACTAATGAGCAGTTCTTC.

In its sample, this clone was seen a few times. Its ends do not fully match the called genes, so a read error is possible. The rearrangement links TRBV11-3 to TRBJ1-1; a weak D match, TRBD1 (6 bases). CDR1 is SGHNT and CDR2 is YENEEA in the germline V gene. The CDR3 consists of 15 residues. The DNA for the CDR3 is TGTGCCACCAGCCGAGCGCAATTAGGGGGCACTGAAGCTTTCTTT. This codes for CATSRAQLGGTEAFF.

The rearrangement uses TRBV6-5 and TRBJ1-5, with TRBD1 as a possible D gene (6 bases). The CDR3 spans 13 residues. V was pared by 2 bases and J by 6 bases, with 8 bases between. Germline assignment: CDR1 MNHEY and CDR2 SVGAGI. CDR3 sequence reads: CASSYDRTQPQHF. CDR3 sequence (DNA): TGTGCCAGCAGTTACGACAGGACTCAGCCCCAGCATTTT.

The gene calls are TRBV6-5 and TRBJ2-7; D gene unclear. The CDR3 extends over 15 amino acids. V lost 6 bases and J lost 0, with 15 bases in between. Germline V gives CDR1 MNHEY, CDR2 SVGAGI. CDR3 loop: CASSRGRLNSYEQYF. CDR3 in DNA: TGTGCCAGCAGCCGCGGCCGCTTAAACTCCTACGAGCAGTACTTC.

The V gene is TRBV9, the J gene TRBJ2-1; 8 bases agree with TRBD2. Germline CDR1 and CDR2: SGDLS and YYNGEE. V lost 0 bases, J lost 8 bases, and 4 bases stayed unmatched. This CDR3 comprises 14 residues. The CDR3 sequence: CASSVGTSGYEQFF. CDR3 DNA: TGTGCCAGCAGCGTAGGAACTAGCGGCTATGAGCAGTTCTTC.

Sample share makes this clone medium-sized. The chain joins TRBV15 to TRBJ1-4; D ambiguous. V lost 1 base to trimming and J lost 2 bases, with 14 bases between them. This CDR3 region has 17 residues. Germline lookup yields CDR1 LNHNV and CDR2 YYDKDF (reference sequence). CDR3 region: CATSRGILGWTNEKLFF. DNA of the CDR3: TGTGCCACCAGCAGAGGGATCTTGGGGTGGACTAATGAAAAACTGTTTTTT.

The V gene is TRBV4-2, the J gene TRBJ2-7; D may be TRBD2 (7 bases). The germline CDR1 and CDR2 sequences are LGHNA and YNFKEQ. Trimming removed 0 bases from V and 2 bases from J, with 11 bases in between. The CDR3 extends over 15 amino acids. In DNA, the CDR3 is TGTGCCAGCAGCCAAGATGGAGGGGGGGCCTACGAGCAGTACTTC. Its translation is CASSQDGGGAYEQYF.

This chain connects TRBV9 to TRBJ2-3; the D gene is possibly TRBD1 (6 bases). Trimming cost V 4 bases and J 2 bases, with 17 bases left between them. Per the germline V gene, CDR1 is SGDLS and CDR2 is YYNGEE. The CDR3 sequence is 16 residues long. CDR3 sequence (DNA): TGTGCCAGCAGCTCTAGGCGACAGGCCCTCACAGATACGCAGTATTTT. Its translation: CASSSRRQALTDTQYF.

In DNA form, the CDR3 reads TGTGCCAGTAGTAATAGTTTTTCTGAGCAGTTCTTC. Its protein is CASSNSFSEQFF. The V and J genes are TRBV19 and TRBJ2-1; D remains ambiguous. CDR3 length equals 12 residues. Germline CDR1 is LNHDA and CDR2 is SQIVND (reference sequence). V dropped 4 bases and J dropped 9 bases, with 10 bases sitting between them.

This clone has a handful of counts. The CDR3 loop is CATRSGSGVSVQFF. In DNA form, the CDR3 reads TGTGCCACCCGCAGCGGGAGTGGGGTTAGTGTGCAGTTCTTC. This chain connects TRBV19 to TRBJ2-1, with 8 bases matching TRBD2. Germline CDR1 and CDR2: LNHDA and SQIVND (reference sequence). This CDR3 has 14 residues. V lost 10 bases and J lost 12; bases outside the gene matches: 17.

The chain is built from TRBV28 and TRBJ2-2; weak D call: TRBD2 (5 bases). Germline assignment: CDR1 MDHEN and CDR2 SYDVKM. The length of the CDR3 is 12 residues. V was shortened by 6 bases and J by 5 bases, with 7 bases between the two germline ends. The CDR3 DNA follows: TGTGCCAGCAGCCCGGGGACCGGGGAGCTGTTTTTT. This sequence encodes CASSPGTGELFF.

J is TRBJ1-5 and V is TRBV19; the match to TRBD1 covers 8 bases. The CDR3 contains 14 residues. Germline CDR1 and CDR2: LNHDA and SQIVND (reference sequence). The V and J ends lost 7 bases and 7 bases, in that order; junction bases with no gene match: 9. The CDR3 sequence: CASKRDRGVQPQHF. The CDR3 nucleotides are TGTGCCAGTAAGCGCGACAGGGGAGTACAGCCCCAGCATTTT.